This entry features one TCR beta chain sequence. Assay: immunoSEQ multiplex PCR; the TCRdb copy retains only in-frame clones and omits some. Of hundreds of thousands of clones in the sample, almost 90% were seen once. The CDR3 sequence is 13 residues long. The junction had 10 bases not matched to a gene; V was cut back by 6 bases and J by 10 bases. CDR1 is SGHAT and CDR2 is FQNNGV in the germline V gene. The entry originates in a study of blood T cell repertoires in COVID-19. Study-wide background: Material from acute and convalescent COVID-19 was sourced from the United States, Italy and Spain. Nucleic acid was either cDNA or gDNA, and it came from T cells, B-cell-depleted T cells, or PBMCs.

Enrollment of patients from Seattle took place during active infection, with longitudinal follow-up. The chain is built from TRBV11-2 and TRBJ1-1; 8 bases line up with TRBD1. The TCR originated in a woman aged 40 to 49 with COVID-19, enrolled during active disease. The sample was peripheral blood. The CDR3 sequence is CASSLGPTGGAFF. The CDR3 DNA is TGTGCCAGCAGTTTGGGCCCAACAGGGGGAGCTTTCTTT.